The 12 T cell receptor beta chains reported below all come from one sample, sequenced in a study of shared clonotypes between healthy human individuals. Only in-frame clones appear in the TCRdb table, and some are missing; sequencing was by immunoSEQ multiplex PCR. The repertoire has around 1.1 million clones, 70% to 80% of them found once; the top ten carry 0.55% to 0.7%. Material for sequencing was memory CD4+ T cells from PBMCs. Documented subset: CD45RA-negative fraction. The receptor set was obtained from a man younger than 35 in good health. Some clones in this sample may be carry-over from other donors' samples.

This chain uses TRBV4-3 with TRBJ1-5; D is ambiguous. The ends were cut back, 0 bases at V and 5 bases at J, with 5 bases in the middle. CDR3 length: 13 residues. The germline gives CDR1 LGHNA, CDR2 YSLEER. DNA of the CDR3: TGCGCCAGCAGCCAAGATTCTCATCAGCCCCAGCATTTT. This codes for CASSQDSHQPQHF.

This clone has just a few counts. The rearrangement joins TRBV18 to TRBJ2-7; 9 bases map to TRBD1. CDR3 size: 13 residues. The ends lost 2 bases at V and 6 bases at J; junction bases unmatched: 2. Per the germline V gene, CDR1 is KGHSH and CDR2 is LQKENI. CDR3 region: CASSPGTGPEQYF. For the CDR3, the DNA is TGTGCCAGCTCACCAGGGACAGGGCCCGAGCAGTACTTC.

The chain links TRBV4-1 to TRBJ2-5, with 9 bases that match TRBD2. V was clipped by 0 bases and J by 5 bases; unmatched bases: 10. This CDR3 is built from 17 residues. Germline V CDR1 and CDR2: MGHRA, YSYEKL. CDR3 protein: CASSQDRGGTSRETQYF. CDR3 nucleotide sequence: TGCGCCAGCAGCCAAGATCGGGGCGGGACTAGCAGGGAGACCCAGTACTTC.

The chain has TRBV27 and TRBJ1-5, with D perhaps TRBD1 (5 bases). The CDR3 is 13 amino acids. Between the trimmed V and J ends, which lost 3 bases and 7 bases, there was a span of 10 bases. Germline V gene sequence: CDR1 MNHEY, CDR2 SMNVEV (reference sequence). The CDR3 DNA is TGTGCCAGCAGTTTCGGGGCATGGCAGCCCCAGCATTTT. Translated, it gives CASSFGAWQPQHF.

This chain connects TRBV11-1 to TRBJ2-1; D is unresolved. This CDR3 comprises 14 residues. In germline, CDR1 is SGHAT, CDR2 FQDESV (reference sequence). V shed 1 base and J shed 2 bases, with 6 bases lying between them. CDR3 in amino acids: CASSLGTAYNEQFF. The CDR3 nucleotides read TGTGCCAGCAGCTTAGGTACGGCCTACAATGAGCAGTTCTTC.

The chain is built from TRBV9 and TRBJ2-5; 11 bases are a match to TRBD2. The CDR3 extends over 15 amino acids. Germline lookup yields CDR1 SGDLS and CDR2 YYNGEE. The ends lost 3 bases at V and 5 bases at J; junction bases unmatched: 6. The CDR3 spells CASSDSGRAGETQYF. The CDR3 region has the DNA TGTGCCAGCAGCGATAGCGGGAGGGCTGGGGAGACCCAGTACTTC.

The gene calls are TRBV29-1 and TRBJ2-3; 10 nucleotides agree with TRBD2. The CDR3 has 18 residues. CDR1 is SQVTM, CDR2 ANQGSEA, per germline. The V and J ends lost 6 bases and 0 bases, in that order; junction bases with no gene match: 15. CDR3 bases: TGCAGCGTCCAGAACCCCCGTAAGCGGGAGGGGAGCACAGATACGCAGTATTTT. As protein: CSVQNPRKREGSTDTQYF.

The CDR3 is CASSVGLAGMAGTETQYF. The CDR3 region has the DNA TGTGCCAGCAGCGTCGGACTAGCGGGAATGGCTGGTACAGAGACCCAGTACTTC. V gene TRBV9 combines with J gene TRBJ2-5; TRBD2 agrees at 12 bases. Looked up from germline, CDR1 is SGDLS and CDR2 is YYNGEE. Trimming removed 2 bases from V and 4 bases from J; junction bases left unmatched: 12. CDR3 length equals 18 residues.

This clone has only a few counts. The chain recombines TRBV5-4 with TRBJ2-1; TRBD2 agrees at 8 bases. With V trimmed by 1 base and J by 2 bases, 5 bases remained unmatched. The CDR3 spans 16 residues. Germline CDR1 reads SGHNT; CDR2 reads YYREEE (reference sequence). CDR3 bases: TGTGCCAGCAGCTTGCGGGCGGGAGGTACCTACAATGAGCAGTTCTTC. It specifies CASSLRAGGTYNEQFF.

V usage is TRBV7-3 and J usage is TRBJ2-2; weak D call: TRBD1 (5 bases). Trimming took off 5 bases at V and 7 bases at J, with 11 bases between the two ends. Germline V gene sequence: CDR1 SGHTA, CDR2 FQGTGA. The CDR3 is 13 amino acids. The CDR3 is CASSAQGYGELFF. DNA for the CDR3: TGTGCCAGCAGCGCGCAGGGTTACGGGGAGCTGTTTTTT.

A note on this clone: Other DNA sequences from this sample encode an identical CDR3 as well. CDR3 residues: CASSPQAGEGNEQFF. The CDR3 region has the DNA TGCGCCAGCAGCCCCCAGGCGGGGGAGGGAAATGAGCAGTTCTTC. The rearrangement joins TRBV5-1 to TRBJ2-1, with TRBD2 identical over 7 bases. The CDR3 length is 15 residues. J was trimmed by 7 bases and V by 4 bases; bases with no gene match: 11. Germline values: CDR1 SGHRS, CDR2 YFSETQ.

This clone has at least ten counts. Other DNA sequences within the sample encode an identical CDR3. The J gene is TRBJ2-5, the V gene TRBV29-1; 9 bases are a match to TRBD2. Germline V gene data show CDR1 as SQVTM and CDR2 as ANQGSEA. J lost 0 bases, V lost 1 base, and 3 bases had no gene match. This CDR3 has 15 residues. CDR3 loop: CSVEGTSVDQETQYF. The CDR3, as DNA: TGCAGCGTTGAAGGGACTAGCGTGGACCAAGAGACCCAGTACTTC.